Shown below are 6 T cell receptor beta chains from a single sample sequenced in a study of identical twins. Using its own MiXCR run on the 5' RACE reads, TCRdb lists one record per CDR3 protein. The table records approximately 600,000 distinct CDR3 sequences, 7.1% of them present only once. The same specimen was also included in a second study, on yellow fever vaccine responses in identical twins.

The specimen sequenced was PBMCs. Receptors were obtained from a woman between 18 and 29 years old in good health.

This clonotype was counted ten times or more. This chain uses TRBV5-1 with TRBJ1-5; 7 bases fit TRBD1. Germline loops: CDR1 SGHRS, CDR2 YFSETQ. The CDR3 totals 15 residues. Trimming at V came to 1 base and at J to 3 bases, leaving 4 bases not matched to a gene. The CDR3 DNA is TGCGCCAGCAGCTTGTCAGGGGGGTACAATCAGCCCCAGCATTTT. Encoded protein: CASSLSGGYNQPQHF.

The genes are TRBV11-2 and TRBJ2-2; D is uncertain. Trimming removed 9 bases from V and 6 bases from J, with 14 bases in between. Germline values: CDR1 SGHAT, CDR2 FQNNGV. The CDR3 consists of 13 residues. CDR3 amino acids: CASVRVTSGELFF. The CDR3 bases are TGTGCCAGTGTAAGGGTAACGTCCGGGGAGCTGTTTTTT.

This clonotype has only a few counts. The gene calls are TRBV7-9 and TRBJ2-5, with no clear D. The CDR3 totals 13 residues. Germline CDR1 and CDR2: SEHNR and FQNEAQ (reference sequence). Trimming took 2 bases from V and 7 from J, leaving 11 bases between them. The CDR3 reads CASSLLAVGTQYF. Here the CDR3 DNA reads TGTGCCAGCAGCTTACTGGCGGTAGGGACCCAGTACTTC.

The genes are TRBV6-5 and TRBJ2-3, with D perhaps TRBD1 or TRBD2 (5 bases each). With 8 bases removed from V and 4 bases from J, the gap between germline ends came to 10 bases. CDR1 and CDR2 from the germline V gene are MNHEY and SVGAGI. The CDR3 is made up of 12 amino acids. CDR3 nucleotides: TGTGCCAGCGGGGCGGGTCCAGATACGCAGTATTTT. Residues: CASGAGPDTQYF.

V gene TRBV28 combines with J gene TRBJ1-1; unclear D gene. CDR3 length: 13 residues. CDR1 MDHEN and CDR2 SYDVKM come from the germline V gene. The ends were cut back, 7 bases at V and 3 bases at J, with 12 bases in the middle. The chain's CDR3 is CASTCVKYTEAFF. DNA of the CDR3: TGTGCCAGCACTTGTGTTAAGTACACTGAAGCTTTCTTT.

This clonotype was picked up many times. The chain employs TRBV3-1 and TRBJ1-5; D is possibly TRBD1 (5 bases). The V end was cut by 1 base, the J end by 7 bases, with 11 bases between. Germline V gene lookup returns CDR1 LGHDT and CDR2 YNNKEL (reference sequence). The CDR3 runs to 14 residues. The CDR3: CASSQGHWGQPQHF. The CDR3 bases are TGTGCCAGCAGCCAAGGACATTGGGGGCAGCCCCAGCATTTT.